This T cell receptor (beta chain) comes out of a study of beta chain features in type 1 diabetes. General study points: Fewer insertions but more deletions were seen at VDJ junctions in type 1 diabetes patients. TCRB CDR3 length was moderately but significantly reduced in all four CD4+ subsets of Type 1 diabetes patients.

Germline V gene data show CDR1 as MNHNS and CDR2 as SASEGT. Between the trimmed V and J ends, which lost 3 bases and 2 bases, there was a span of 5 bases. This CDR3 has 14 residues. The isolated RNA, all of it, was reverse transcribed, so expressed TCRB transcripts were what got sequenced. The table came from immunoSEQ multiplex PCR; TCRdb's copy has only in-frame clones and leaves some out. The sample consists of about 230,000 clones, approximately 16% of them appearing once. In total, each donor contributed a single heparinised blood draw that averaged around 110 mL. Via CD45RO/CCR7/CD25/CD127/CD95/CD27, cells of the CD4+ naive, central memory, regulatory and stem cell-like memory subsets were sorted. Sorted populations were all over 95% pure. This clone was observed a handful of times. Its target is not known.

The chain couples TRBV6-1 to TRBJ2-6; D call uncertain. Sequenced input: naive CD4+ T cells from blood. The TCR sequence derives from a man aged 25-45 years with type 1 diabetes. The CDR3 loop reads CASSDPAGANVLTF. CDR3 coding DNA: TGTGCCAGCAGTGATCCCGCTGGGGCCAACGTCCTGACTTTC.